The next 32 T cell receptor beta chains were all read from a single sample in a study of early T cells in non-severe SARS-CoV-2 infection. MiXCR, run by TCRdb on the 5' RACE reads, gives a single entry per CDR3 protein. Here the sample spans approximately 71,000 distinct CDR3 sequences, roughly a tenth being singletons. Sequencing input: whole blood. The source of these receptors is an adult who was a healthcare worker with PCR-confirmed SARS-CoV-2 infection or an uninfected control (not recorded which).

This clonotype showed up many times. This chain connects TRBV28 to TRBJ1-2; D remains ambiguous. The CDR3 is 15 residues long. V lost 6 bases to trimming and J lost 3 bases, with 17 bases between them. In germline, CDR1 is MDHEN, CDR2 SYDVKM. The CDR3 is CASSSGGQVYYGYTF. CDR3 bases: TGTGCCAGCAGCAGTGGTGGTCAGGTCTACTATGGCTACACCTTC.

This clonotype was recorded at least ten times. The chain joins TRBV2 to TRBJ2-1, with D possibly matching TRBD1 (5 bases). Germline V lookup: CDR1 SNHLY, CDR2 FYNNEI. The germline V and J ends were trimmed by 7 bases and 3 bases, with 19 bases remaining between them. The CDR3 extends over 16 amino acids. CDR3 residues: CASTPMKGLLYNEQFF. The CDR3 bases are TGTGCCAGCACCCCTATGAAGGGGCTTCTCTACAATGAGCAGTTCTTC.

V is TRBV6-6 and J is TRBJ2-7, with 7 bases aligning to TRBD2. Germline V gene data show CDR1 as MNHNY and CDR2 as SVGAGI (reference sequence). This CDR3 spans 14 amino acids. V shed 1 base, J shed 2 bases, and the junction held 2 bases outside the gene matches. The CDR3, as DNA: TGTGCCAGCAGTTACTATGGGGGGGCCTACGAGCAGTACTTC. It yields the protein CASSYYGGAYEQYF.

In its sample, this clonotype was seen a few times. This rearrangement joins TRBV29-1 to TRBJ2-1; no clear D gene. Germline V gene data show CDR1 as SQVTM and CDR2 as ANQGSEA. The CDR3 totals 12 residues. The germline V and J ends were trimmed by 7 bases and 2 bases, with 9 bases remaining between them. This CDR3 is CSASGPYNEQFF. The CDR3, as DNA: TGCAGCGCCTCCGGGCCCTACAATGAGCAGTTCTTC.

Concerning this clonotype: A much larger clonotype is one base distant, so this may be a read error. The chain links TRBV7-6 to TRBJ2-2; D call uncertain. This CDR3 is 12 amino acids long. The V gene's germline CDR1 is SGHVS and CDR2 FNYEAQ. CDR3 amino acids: CASGLNTGELFF. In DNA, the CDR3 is TGTGCCAGCGGCTTAAACACCGGGGAGCTGTTTTTT. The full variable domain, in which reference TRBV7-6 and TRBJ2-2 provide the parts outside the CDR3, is GAGVSQSPRYKVTKRGQDVALRCDPISGHVSLYWYRQALGQGPEFLTYFNYEAQQDKSGLPNDRFSAERPEGSISTLTIQRTEQRDSAMYRCASGLNTGELFFGEGSRLTVL.

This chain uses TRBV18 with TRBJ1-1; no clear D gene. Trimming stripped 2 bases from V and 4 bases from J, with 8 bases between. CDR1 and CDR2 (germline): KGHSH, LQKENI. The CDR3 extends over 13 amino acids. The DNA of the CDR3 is TGTGCCAGCTCACCAGAGAAGGCCACTGAAGCTTTCTTT. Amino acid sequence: CASSPEKATEAFF.

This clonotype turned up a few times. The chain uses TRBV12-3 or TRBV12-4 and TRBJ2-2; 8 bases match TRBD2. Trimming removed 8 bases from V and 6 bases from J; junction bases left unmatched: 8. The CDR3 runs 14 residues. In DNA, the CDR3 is TGTGCCAGCGGTCCGGGACTAGTTCCCGGGGAGCTGTTTTTT. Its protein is CASGPGLVPGELFF.

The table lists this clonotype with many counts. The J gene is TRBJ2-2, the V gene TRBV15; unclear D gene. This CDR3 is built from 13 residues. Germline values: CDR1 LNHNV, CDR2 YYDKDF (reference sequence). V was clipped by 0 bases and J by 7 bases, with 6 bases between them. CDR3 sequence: CATSRDPLGELFF. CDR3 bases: TGTGCCACCAGCAGAGATCCGCTCGGGGAGCTGTTTTTT.

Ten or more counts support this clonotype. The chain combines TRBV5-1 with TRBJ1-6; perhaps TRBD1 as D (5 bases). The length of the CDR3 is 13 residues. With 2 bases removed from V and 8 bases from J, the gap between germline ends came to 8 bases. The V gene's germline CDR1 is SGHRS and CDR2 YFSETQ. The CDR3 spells CASSLKGDSPLHF. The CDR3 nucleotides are TGCGCCAGCAGCTTAAAAGGGGATTCACCCCTCCACTTT.

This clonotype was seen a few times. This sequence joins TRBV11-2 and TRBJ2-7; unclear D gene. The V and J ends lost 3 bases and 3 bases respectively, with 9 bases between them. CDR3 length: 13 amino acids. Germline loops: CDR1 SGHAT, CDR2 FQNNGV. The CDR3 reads CASSFGSIYEQYF. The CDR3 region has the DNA TGTGCCAGCAGCTTTGGTTCCATCTACGAGCAGTACTTC. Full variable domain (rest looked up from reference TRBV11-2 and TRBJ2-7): EAGVAQSPRYKIIEKRQSVAFWCNPISGHATLYWYQQILGQGPKLLIQFQNNGVVDDSQLPKDRFSAERLKGVDSTLKIQPAKLEDSAVYLCASSFGSIYEQYFGPGTRLTVT.

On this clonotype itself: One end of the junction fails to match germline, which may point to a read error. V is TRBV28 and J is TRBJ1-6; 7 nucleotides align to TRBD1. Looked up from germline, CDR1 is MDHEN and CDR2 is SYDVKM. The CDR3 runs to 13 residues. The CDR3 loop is CARDTGDKSPLHF. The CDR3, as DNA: TGTGCCAGGGATACAGGGGATAAATCACCCCTCCACTTT.

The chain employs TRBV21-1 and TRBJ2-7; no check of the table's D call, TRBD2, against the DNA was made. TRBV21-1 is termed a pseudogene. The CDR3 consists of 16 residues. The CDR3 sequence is CASSKETGTSHYEQYF. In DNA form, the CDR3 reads TGTGCCAGCAGCAAAGAAACCGGGACTAGCCACTACGAGCAGTACTTC.

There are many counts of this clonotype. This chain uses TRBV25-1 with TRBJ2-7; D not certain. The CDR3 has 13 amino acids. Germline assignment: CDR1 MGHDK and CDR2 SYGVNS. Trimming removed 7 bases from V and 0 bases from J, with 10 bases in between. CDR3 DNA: TGTGCCAGCACGAGGTCAAGCTCCTACGAGCAGTACTTC. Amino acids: CASTRSSSYEQYF.

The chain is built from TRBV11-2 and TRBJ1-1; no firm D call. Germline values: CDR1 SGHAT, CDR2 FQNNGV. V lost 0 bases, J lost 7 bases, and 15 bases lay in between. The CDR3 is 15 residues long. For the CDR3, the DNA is TGTGCCAGCAGCTTAGATCTGAGGCGGAATATTGAAGCTTTCTTT. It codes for CASSLDLRRNIEAFF.

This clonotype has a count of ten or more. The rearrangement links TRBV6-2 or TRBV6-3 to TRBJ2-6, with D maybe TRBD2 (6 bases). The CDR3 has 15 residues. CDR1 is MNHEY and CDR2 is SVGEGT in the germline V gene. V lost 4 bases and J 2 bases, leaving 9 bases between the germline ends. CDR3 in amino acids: CASSSGETGANVLTF. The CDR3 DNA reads TGTGCCAGCAGTTCGGGGGAGACTGGGGCCAACGTCCTGACTTTC.

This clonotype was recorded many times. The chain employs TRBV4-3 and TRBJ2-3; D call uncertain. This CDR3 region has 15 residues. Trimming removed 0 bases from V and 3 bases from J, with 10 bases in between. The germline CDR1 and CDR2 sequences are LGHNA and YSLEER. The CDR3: CASSQEKLGTDTQYF. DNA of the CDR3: TGCGCCAGCAGCCAAGAGAAGTTAGGTACAGATACGCAGTATTTT.

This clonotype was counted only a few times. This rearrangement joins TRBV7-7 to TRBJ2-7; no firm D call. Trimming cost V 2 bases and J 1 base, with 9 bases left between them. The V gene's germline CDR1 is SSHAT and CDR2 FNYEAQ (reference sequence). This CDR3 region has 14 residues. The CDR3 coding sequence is TGTGCCAGCAGCTTAACAGCAGGATCCTACGAGCAGTACTTC. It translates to CASSLTAGSYEQYF. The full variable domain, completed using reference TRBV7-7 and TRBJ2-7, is GAGVSQSPRYKVTKRGQDVTLRCDPISSHATLYWYQQALGQGPEFLTYFNYEAQPDKSGLPSDRFSAERPEGSISTLTIQRTEQRDSAMYRCASSLTAGSYEQYFGPGTRLTVT.

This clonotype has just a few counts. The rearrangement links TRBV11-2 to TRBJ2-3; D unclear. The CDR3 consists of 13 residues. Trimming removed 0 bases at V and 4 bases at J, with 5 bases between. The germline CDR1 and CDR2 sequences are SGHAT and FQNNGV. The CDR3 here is CASSLDRADTQYF. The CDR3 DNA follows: TGTGCCAGCAGCTTAGATCGGGCAGATACGCAGTATTTT.

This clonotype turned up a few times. The CDR3: CASSPGTVIFGYTF. CDR3 sequence (DNA): TGTGCCAGCAGCCCCGGGACAGTGATTTTTGGCTACACCTTC. The rearrangement links TRBV6-6 to TRBJ1-2, with 7 bases aligning to TRBD1. Per germline, CDR1 MNHNY and CDR2 SVGAGI (reference sequence). J was trimmed by 7 bases and V by 6 bases; bases with no gene match: 11. This CDR3 region has 14 residues.

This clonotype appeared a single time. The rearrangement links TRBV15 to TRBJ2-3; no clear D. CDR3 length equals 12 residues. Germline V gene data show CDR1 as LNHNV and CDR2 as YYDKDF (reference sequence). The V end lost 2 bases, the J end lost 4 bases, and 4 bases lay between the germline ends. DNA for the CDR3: TGTGCCACCAGCAGAAGCCCAGATACGCAGTATTTT. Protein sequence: CATSRSPDTQYF.

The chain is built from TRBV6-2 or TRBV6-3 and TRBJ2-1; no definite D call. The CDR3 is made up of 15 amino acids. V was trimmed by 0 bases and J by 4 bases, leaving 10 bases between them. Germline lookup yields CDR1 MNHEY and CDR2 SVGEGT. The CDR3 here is CASSYSWQRYNEQFF. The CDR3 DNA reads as TGTGCCAGCAGTTACTCCTGGCAGCGTTACAATGAGCAGTTCTTC.

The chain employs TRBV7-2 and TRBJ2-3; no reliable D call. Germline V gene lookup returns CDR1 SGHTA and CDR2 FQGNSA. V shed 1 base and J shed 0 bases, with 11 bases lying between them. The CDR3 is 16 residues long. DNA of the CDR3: TGTGCCAGCAGCTTAGTCGGCAGCCCTAGCACAGATACGCAGTATTTT. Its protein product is CASSLVGSPSTDTQYF.

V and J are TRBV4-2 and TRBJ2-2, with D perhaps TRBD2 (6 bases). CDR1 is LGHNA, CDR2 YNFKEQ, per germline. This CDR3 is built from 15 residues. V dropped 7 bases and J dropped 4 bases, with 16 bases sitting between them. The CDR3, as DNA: TGTGCCAGCACCCCCGAAGCGGGCACCACCGGGGAGCTGTTTTTT. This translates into CASTPEAGTTGELFF.

The CDR3 DNA sequence: TGTGCCAGCAGTTACTCGATTGTAGCGGGAGTGATCACCGGGGAGCTGTTTTTT. As protein: CASSYSIVAGVITGELFF. This chain joins TRBV6-6 and TRBJ2-2; TRBD2 aligns across 9 bases. Germline CDR1 MNHNY, CDR2 SVGAGI (reference sequence). The CDR3 sequence is 18 residues long. With 0 bases clipped from V and 4 bases from J, the junction kept 9 bases outside the gene matches.

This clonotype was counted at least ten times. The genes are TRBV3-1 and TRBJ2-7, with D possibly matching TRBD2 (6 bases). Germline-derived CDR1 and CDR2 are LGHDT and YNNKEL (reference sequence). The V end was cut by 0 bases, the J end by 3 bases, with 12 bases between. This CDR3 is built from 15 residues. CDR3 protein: CASSQEDRGLYEQYF. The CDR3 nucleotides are TGTGCCAGCAGCCAAGAGGATCGGGGACTCTACGAGCAGTACTTC.

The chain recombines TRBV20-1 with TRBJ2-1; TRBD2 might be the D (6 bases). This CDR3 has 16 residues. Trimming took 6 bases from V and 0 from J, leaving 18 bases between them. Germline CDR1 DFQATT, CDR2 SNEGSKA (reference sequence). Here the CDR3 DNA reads TGCAGTGCCAGAACGGGGACTGAAAACTCCTACAATGAGCAGTTCTTC. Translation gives CSARTGTENSYNEQFF.

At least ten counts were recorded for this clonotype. CDR3 DNA sequence: TGCAGTGCACCGGACAGGTCCGATGAGCAGTTCTTC. Protein: CSAPDRSDEQFF. This chain links TRBV20-1 with TRBJ2-1, with TRBD1 identical over 7 bases. V lost 6 bases, J lost 8 bases, and 7 bases stayed unmatched. The CDR3 spans 12 residues. The germline V gene encodes CDR1 DFQATT and CDR2 SNEGSKA (reference sequence).

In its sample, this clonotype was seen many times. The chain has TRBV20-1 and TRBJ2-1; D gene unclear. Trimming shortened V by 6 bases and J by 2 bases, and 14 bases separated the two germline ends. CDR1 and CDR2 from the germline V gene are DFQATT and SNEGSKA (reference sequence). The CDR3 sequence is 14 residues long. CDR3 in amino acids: CSAKLVFPYNEQFF. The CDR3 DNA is TGCAGTGCGAAACTGGTTTTCCCCTACAATGAGCAGTTCTTC.

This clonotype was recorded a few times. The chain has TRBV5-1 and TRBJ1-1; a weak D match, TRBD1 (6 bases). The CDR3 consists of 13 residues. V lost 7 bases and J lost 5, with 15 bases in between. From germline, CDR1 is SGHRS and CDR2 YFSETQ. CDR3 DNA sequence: TGCGCCAGCGCCTTGGGGGGGCAAACTGAAGCTTTCTTT. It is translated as CASALGGQTEAFF.

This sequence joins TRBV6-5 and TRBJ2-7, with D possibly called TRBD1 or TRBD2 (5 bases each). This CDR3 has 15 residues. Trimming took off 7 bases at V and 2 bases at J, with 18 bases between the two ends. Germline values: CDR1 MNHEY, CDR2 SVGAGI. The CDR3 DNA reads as TGTGCCAGCAAGGATGGGACCCAGGTTCCCTACGAGCAGTACTTC. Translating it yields CASKDGTQVPYEQYF.

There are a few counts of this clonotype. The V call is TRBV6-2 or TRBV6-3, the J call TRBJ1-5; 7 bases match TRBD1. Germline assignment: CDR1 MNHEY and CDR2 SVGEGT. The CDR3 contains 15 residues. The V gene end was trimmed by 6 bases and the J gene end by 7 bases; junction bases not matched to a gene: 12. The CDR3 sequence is CASRNGQAAGQPQHF. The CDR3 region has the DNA TGTGCCAGCAGAAACGGACAGGCTGCCGGGCAGCCCCAGCATTTT.

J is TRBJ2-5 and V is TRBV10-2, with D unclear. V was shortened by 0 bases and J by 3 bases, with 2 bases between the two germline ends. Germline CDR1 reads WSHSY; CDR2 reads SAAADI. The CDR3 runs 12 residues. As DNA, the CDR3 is TGCGCCAGCAGTGAGTCGAAAGAGACCCAGTACTTC. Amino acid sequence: CASSESKETQYF.